This TCR beta chain was captured by sequencing in a study of early T cells in non-severe SARS-CoV-2 infection. Trimming removed 5 bases from V and 1 base from J, with 18 bases in between. Per the germline V gene, CDR1 is LGHNA and CDR2 is YNFKEQ. The CDR3 has 17 amino acids. Each CDR3 protein is one row after TCRdb ran MiXCR on the 5' RACE reads. The sample contains some 37,000 distinct CDR3 sequences, approximately 9.9% of which appear only once. Sequencing input: whole blood. This clonotype was sampled from an adult who was a healthcare worker with PCR-confirmed SARS-CoV-2 infection or an uninfected control (not recorded which). The chain is built from TRBV4-2 and TRBJ1-5; D gene unclear. The CDR3 sequence: CASSSRQDGSSNQPQHF. The CDR3 region has the DNA TGTGCCAGCAGCTCCCGGCAGGACGGGTCGAGCAATCAGCCCCAGCATTTT.